This TCR beta chain stems from a study of T cell responses to AZD1222 COVID-19 vaccine. V was pared by 4 bases and J by 0 bases, with 10 bases between. The V gene's germline CDR1 is SGHAT and CDR2 FQNNGV. CDR3 size: 15 residues. As concerns this clone: Its antigen is unidentified.

Some clones are missing from TCRdb's copy, which holds only in-frame ones; the method was immunoSEQ multiplex PCR. This table has tens of thousands of clones, under 95% appearing once. Regarding the study as a whole: The study found vaccine-associated CD4 TCRs spanning spike, dominant at 160-218 and 743-854. Females outnumbered males among donors, who were mostly white British; clonal diversity was possibly underestimated. Just a handful of AZD1222 recipients were seropositive at baseline.

The TCR was taken from an adult who received the MenACWY meningococcal vaccine as a control. Here the sequenced sample was peripheral blood, taken 28 days after the second dose of the MenACWY control vaccine. The chain uses TRBV11-2 and TRBJ1-3, with D unclear. The CDR3 reads CASSSPRRSGNTIYF. The DNA of the CDR3 is TGTGCCAGCAGCTCCCCGCGGCGCTCTGGAAACACCATATATTTT.